This T cell receptor (beta chain) was observed in a study of blood T cells in healthy people across ages. Individuals who donated were healthy Caucasians from Russia aged roughly 6 to 90. Researchers isolated at least 6 million PBMCs per sample. Study observations and caveats: A strong correlation was seen between TCR beta diversity and naive T cell percentage.

The CDR3 is 13 amino acids. Germline assignment: CDR1 DFQATT and CDR2 SNEGSKA (reference sequence). The ends lost 6 bases at V and 5 bases at J; junction bases unmatched: 7. A second PCR, run for about 6 to 11 cycles, used a sample-barcoded 5' primer plus a J-beta primer mix. Via MiXCR, TCRdb re-called the 5' RACE reads, giving one row per CDR3 protein. The repertoire consists of fewer than 900,000 distinct CDR3 sequences, with about half occurring once and the leading ten covering around a third. Worth noting for this clonotype: Its antigen is undetermined.

The clonotype was recovered from a woman aged 55-69 years in good health. J is TRBJ2-5 and V is TRBV20-1; 9 positions agree with TRBD1. The sequenced sample was blood. The CDR3 sequence: CSARDREWETQYF. The CDR3 DNA follows: TGCAGTGCGCGGGACAGGGAATGGGAGACCCAGTACTTC.